The clone carrying this T cell receptor (beta chain) was counted between two and nine times. Its target is unknown. TCRalpha and TCRbeta libraries used 5'RACE with constant-segment primers and UMIs. TCRdb itself ran the 5' RACE reads through MiXCR, one entry per CDR3 protein. The sample yields about 400,000 distinct CDR3 sequences, about 16% seen once. The data were taken from a study of T-cell memory formation after mild COVID-19. Looking at the study overall: Each donor largely had its own TCR clusters. Overall study findings and caveats: Clones contracting across day 15 to 85 had a balanced CD4/CD8 profile; later expanding clones leaned CD4+. Among CD4+ contracting clones, most were CM and EM, and CD8+ ones EMRA.

CDR1 DFQATT and CDR2 SNEGSKA come from the germline V gene (reference sequence). V lost 5 bases and J 4 bases, leaving 5 bases between the germline ends. This CDR3 comprises 11 residues. The chain has TRBV20-1 and TRBJ1-4; D not resolved. The sequence was collected from a man aged 18 to 35 who had mild COVID-19 (a few samples of this study predate the infection). Cell type and time point are not known. The sample comprised PBMCs or a T cell subset sorted from them (not recorded which). In nucleotides, the CDR3 is TGCAGTGCTTCTTTTAATGAAAAACTGTTTTTT. Translated, it gives CSASFNEKLFF.